The 26 T cell receptor beta chains below come from one sample, sequenced in a study of shared clonotypes between healthy human individuals. Generated by immunoSEQ multiplex PCR, the TCRdb table keeps only in-frame clones and is missing some. The sample consists of under 650,000 clones, about 96% of them appearing once. The sample comprised naive CD4+ T cells sorted from blood. Subset described: CD45RA+ positively selected. The receptor set was obtained from a woman aged 25 to 39 in good health.

The chain recombines TRBV7-9 with TRBJ2-5; 10 bases line up with TRBD2. Near its end, the DNA agrees better with TRBJ2-7, so the J call may be wrong. From germline, CDR1 is SEHNR and CDR2 FQNEAQ (reference sequence). The CDR3 spans 17 residues. The CDR3 nucleotides are TGTGCCAGCAGCCCCCCCCACGGGCTAGCGGGGGACTACGAGCAGTACTTC. It translates to CASSPPHGLAGDYEQYF.

CDR3 nucleotide sequence: TGTGCCAGCAGCGACACACGCAGGGACACTGAAGCTTTCTTT. Encoded protein: CASSDTRRDTEAFF. V and J are TRBV6-6 and TRBJ1-1; a possible D gene is TRBD1 (5 bases). V was shortened by 6 bases and J by 3 bases, with 14 bases between the two germline ends. The CDR3 runs to 14 residues. CDR1 and CDR2 from the germline V gene are MNHNY and SVGAGI (reference sequence).

The chain joins TRBV19 to TRBJ1-5; 9 bases match TRBD1. Trimming took 6 bases from V and 1 from J; bases not matched to a gene: 7. The CDR3 length is 16 residues. Germline CDR1 LNHDA, CDR2 SQIVND (reference sequence). The CDR3 nucleotides are TGTGCCAGTAGCCCCTTACAGGGGGCGAGCAATCAGCCCCAGCATTTT. Encoded protein: CASSPLQGASNQPQHF. Supplemented by reference TRBV19 and TRBJ1-5, the full variable domain reads DGGITQSPKYLFRKEGQNVTLSCEQNLNHDAMYWYRQDPGQGLRLIYYSQIVNDFQKGDIAEGYSVSREKKESFPLTVTSAQKNPTAFYLCASSPLQGASNQPQHFGDGTRLSIL.

The rearrangement uses TRBV2 and TRBJ2-2; 9 positions match TRBD2. CDR1 is SNHLY, CDR2 FYNNEI, per germline. Losses at the gene ends were 1 base for V and 2 bases for J; bases not matched to a gene: 5. This CDR3 contains 17 residues. The CDR3 nucleotides are TGTGCCAGCAGTGAAGGCGCGGGAGGGCCAAACACCGGGGAGCTGTTTTTT. It translates to CASSEGAGGPNTGELFF. Using reference TRBV2 and TRBJ2-2 for the parts outside the CDR3, the full variable domain is EPEVTQTPSHQVTQMGQEVILRCVPISNHLYFYWYRQILGQKVEFLVSFYNNEISEKSEIFDDQFSVERPDGSNFTLKIRSTKLEDSAMYFCASSEGAGGPNTGELFFGEGSRLTVL.

The chain employs TRBV2 and TRBJ2-3; D is uncertain. Germline values: CDR1 SNHLY, CDR2 FYNNEI. The CDR3 has 14 residues. V was cut by 6 bases and J by 4 bases, with 14 bases left in between. DNA of the CDR3: TGTGCCAGCAGCCGACCTTCCGAAGCAGATACGCAGTATTTT. It is translated as CASSRPSEADTQYF.

V usage is TRBV2 and J usage is TRBJ2-5; D gene uncertain. Trimming removed 4 bases from V and 2 bases from J, with 8 bases in between. The V gene's germline CDR1 is SNHLY and CDR2 FYNNEI. The CDR3 contains 13 residues. The CDR3 nucleotides are TGTGCCAGCAGTGTCTTGCGGCAAGAGACCCAGTACTTC. It codes for CASSVLRQETQYF.

The chain joins TRBV5-4 to TRBJ2-7, with TRBD2 matching over 10 bases. The germline V gene encodes CDR1 SGHNT and CDR2 YYREEE (reference sequence). The length of the CDR3 is 17 residues. V lost 4 bases and J lost 0; bases outside the gene matches: 10. The DNA for the CDR3 is TGTGCCAGCAGCCGAGGGACTAGCGCCCAGAGCTCCTACGAGCAGTACTTC. It translates to CASSRGTSAQSSYEQYF.

This sequence joins TRBV7-9 and TRBJ1-4, with unresolved D. The CDR3 has 14 amino acids. Germline values: CDR1 SEHNR, CDR2 FQNEAQ (reference sequence). V was pared by 3 bases and J by 7 bases, with 12 bases between. In DNA form, the CDR3 reads TGTGCCAGCAGCTTGGGCATTATGAGTGAAAAACTGTTTTTT. Translation: CASSLGIMSEKLFF.

The V and J genes are TRBV2 and TRBJ2-5; D might be TRBD2 (7 bases). The CDR3 totals 13 residues. V lost 7 bases, J lost 5 bases, and 14 bases lay in between. Germline V gives CDR1 SNHLY, CDR2 FYNNEI. CDR3 sequence reads: CASMRGRRETQYF. CDR3 DNA sequence: TGTGCCAGCATGCGGGGGCGTAGGGAGACCCAGTACTTC.

V and J are TRBV27 and TRBJ2-1; 10 nucleotides agree with TRBD2. Germline V gene lookup returns CDR1 MNHEY and CDR2 SMNVEV (reference sequence). V shed 5 bases, J shed 3 bases, and the junction held 4 bases outside the gene matches. The CDR3 loop spans 15 amino acids. CDR3 amino acids: CASSPWTSGYNEQFF. Here the CDR3 DNA reads TGTGCCAGCAGTCCATGGACTAGCGGCTACAATGAGCAGTTCTTC.

The V call is TRBV7-2, the J call TRBJ2-3; tentative D call: TRBD2 (6 bases). Germline V gives CDR1 SGHTA, CDR2 FQGNSA. V lost 5 bases and J 4 bases, leaving 10 bases between the germline ends. There are 13 residues in the CDR3. The CDR3 spells CASSPGGADTQYF. The CDR3 DNA is TGTGCCAGCAGCCCGGGCGGGGCAGATACGCAGTATTTT.

The genes are TRBV27 and TRBJ2-6, with unresolved D. Germline V CDR1 and CDR2: MNHEY, SMNVEV (reference sequence). V was clipped by 7 bases and J by 4 bases, with 11 bases between them. This CDR3 has 14 amino acids. The CDR3 region is CASTFKTGANVLTF. The CDR3 DNA follows: TGTGCCAGCACTTTCAAGACCGGGGCCAACGTCCTGACTTTC.

This chain links TRBV4-1 with TRBJ2-5; maybe TRBD1 (5 bases). The J call may be mistaken, given a closer DNA end match to TRBJ2-7. The CDR3 contains 15 residues. Germline assignment: CDR1 MGHRA and CDR2 YSYEKL. The CDR3 DNA sequence: TGCGCCAGCAGCCAAGATCGAGACAGCCACTACGAGCAGTACTTC. It specifies CASSQDRDSHYEQYF.

The rearrangement uses TRBV5-4 and TRBJ2-5; TRBD2 agrees at 8 bases. Matching the DNA end better, TRBJ2-7 makes the J call doubtful. The CDR3 is 14 amino acids. The germline V gene encodes CDR1 SGHNT and CDR2 YYREEE (reference sequence). The CDR3 DNA sequence: TGTGCCAGCAGCTCCAGTAGCGGGACCGACGAGCAGTACTTC. This gives the protein CASSSSSGTDEQYF.

The chain employs TRBV27 and TRBJ2-3; tentatively, D is TRBD2 (6 bases). The CDR3 loop spans 13 amino acids. Germline V gives CDR1 MNHEY, CDR2 SMNVEV (reference sequence). V lost 8 bases, J lost 3 bases, and 12 bases lay in between. This CDR3 is CASQEGRTDTQYF. The CDR3 bases are TGTGCCAGCCAGGAAGGGAGGACAGATACGCAGTATTTT.

Comment on this clone: Other DNA sequences of this sample code for an identical CDR3. This chain connects TRBV7-9 to TRBJ2-1; TRBD2 agrees at 8 bases. The CDR3 consists of 15 residues. Trimming removed 5 bases from V and 1 base from J; junction bases left unmatched: 4. Germline V gene sequence: CDR1 SEHNR, CDR2 FQNEAQ (reference sequence). The CDR3 DNA follows: TGTGCCAGCAGCCGCACTAGCGGTTCCTACAATGAGCAGTTCTTC. It encodes CASSRTSGSYNEQFF.

This chain connects TRBV5-1 to TRBJ2-1; 12 bases align to TRBD2. CDR3 length: 15 residues. Germline values: CDR1 SGHRS, CDR2 YFSETQ. V lost 3 bases, J lost 10 bases, and 8 bases stayed unmatched. Here the CDR3 reads CASSSTSGGPWEQFF. CDR3 coding DNA: TGCGCCAGCAGCTCGACTAGCGGGGGCCCTTGGGAGCAGTTCTTC.

The V gene is TRBV14, the J gene TRBJ2-5, with D perhaps given as TRBD1 or TRBD2 (5 bases each). The V and J ends lost 4 bases and 3 bases respectively, with 15 bases between them. CDR1 SGHDN and CDR2 FVKESK come from the germline V gene. This CDR3 has 15 residues. The CDR3 nucleotides are TGTGCCAGCAGCCGCTCCACCGGGGCAAAAGAGACCCAGTACTTC. Translating gives CASSRSTGAKETQYF. Together with reference TRBV14 and TRBJ2-5, the CDR3 gives the full variable domain: EAGVTQFPSHSVIEKGQTVTLRCDPISGHDNLYWYRRVMGKEIKFLLHFVKESKQDESGMPNNRFLAERTGGTYSTLKVQPAELEDSGVYFCASSRSTGAKETQYFGPGTRLLVL.

The chain employs TRBV18 and TRBJ2-2; 10 bases align to TRBD1. CDR1 and CDR2 (germline): KGHSH, LQKENI. This CDR3 is built from 16 residues. The trim removed 3 bases at V and 3 bases at J, leaving 4 bases unmatched. The CDR3 DNA sequence: TGTGCCAGCTCACCCTCGGGACAGGGGTACACCGGGGAGCTGTTTTTT. Translated: CASSPSGQGYTGELFF.

The genes are TRBV2 and TRBJ1-1; tentatively, D is TRBD1 (6 bases). The V end lost 6 bases, the J end lost 0 bases, and 11 bases lay between the germline ends. The CDR3 covers 14 residues. Germline V gene lookup returns CDR1 SNHLY and CDR2 FYNNEI. DNA of the CDR3: TGTGCCAGCAGCAGGACAGAAATGAACACTGAAGCTTTCTTT. Translated: CASSRTEMNTEAFF.

The chain joins TRBV29-1 to TRBJ2-7, with D perhaps assigned TRBD1 or TRBD2 (5 bases each). The CDR3 spans 13 residues. CDR1 is SQVTM, CDR2 ANQGSEA, per germline. Trimming pared 1 base from V and 2 bases from J, leaving 9 bases between. The CDR3, as DNA: TGCAGCGTTGAAGTGGGGACCACCTACGAGCAGTACTTC. Encoded protein: CSVEVGTTYEQYF.

J is TRBJ2-3 and V is TRBV7-2; no clear D gene. This CDR3 is 13 amino acids long. Germline-derived CDR1 and CDR2 are SGHTA and FQGNSA. V shed 2 bases and J shed 3 bases, with 6 bases lying between them. The CDR3 sequence is CASSLTITDTQYF. CDR3 nucleotides: TGTGCCAGCAGCTTAACCATTACAGATACGCAGTATTTT. Full variable domain (remainder filled in from reference TRBV7-2 and TRBJ2-3): GAGVSQSPSNKVTEKGKDVELRCDPISGHTALYWYRQSLGQGLEFLIYFQGNSAPDKSGLPSDRFSAERTGGSVSTLTIQRTQQEDSAVYLCASSLTITDTQYFGPGTRLTVL.

J is TRBJ2-7 and V is TRBV6-4; TRBD2 agrees at 10 bases. Trimming at V came to 4 bases and at J to 2 bases, leaving 11 bases not matched to a gene. This CDR3 has 17 amino acids. CDR1 is MRHNA and CDR2 is SNTAGT in the germline V gene. The CDR3 loop reads CASSATHSGRLPYEQYF. The CDR3 nucleotides are TGTGCCAGCAGTGCCACCCATAGCGGGAGGCTACCCTACGAGCAGTACTTC.

The J gene is TRBJ2-1, the V gene TRBV6-1; 10 bases are a match to TRBD2. Germline V gene lookup returns CDR1 MNHNS and CDR2 SASEGT. After removal of 4 bases from V and 1 base from J, the junction contained 16 bases not matched to a gene. This CDR3 is built from 20 residues. This chain's CDR3 is CASSGDYKAGTSVSYNEQFF. The CDR3 bases are TGTGCCAGCAGTGGAGATTACAAGGCGGGGACTAGCGTTTCCTACAATGAGCAGTTCTTC.

Details on this clone: Other DNA variants within this sample encode the same CDR3. The chain uses TRBV27 and TRBJ2-3, with TRBD1 matching 10 bases. In germline, CDR1 is MNHEY, CDR2 SMNVEV (reference sequence). The CDR3 consists of 15 residues. V gave up 5 bases and J gave up 5 bases; unmatched junction bases: 7. The CDR3 region is CASSPRQGALDTQYF. CDR3 nucleotides: TGTGCCAGCAGTCCCCGACAGGGGGCTTTAGATACGCAGTATTTT.

The V call is TRBV2, the J call TRBJ2-7, with D possibly being TRBD1 (5 bases). This CDR3 region has 13 residues. Trimming stripped 7 bases from V and 3 bases from J, with 13 bases between. Per the germline V gene, CDR1 is SNHLY and CDR2 is FYNNEI. The CDR3, as DNA: TGTGCCAGCACTCCAGGGAACAACTACGAGCAGTACTTC. It codes for CASTPGNNYEQYF.